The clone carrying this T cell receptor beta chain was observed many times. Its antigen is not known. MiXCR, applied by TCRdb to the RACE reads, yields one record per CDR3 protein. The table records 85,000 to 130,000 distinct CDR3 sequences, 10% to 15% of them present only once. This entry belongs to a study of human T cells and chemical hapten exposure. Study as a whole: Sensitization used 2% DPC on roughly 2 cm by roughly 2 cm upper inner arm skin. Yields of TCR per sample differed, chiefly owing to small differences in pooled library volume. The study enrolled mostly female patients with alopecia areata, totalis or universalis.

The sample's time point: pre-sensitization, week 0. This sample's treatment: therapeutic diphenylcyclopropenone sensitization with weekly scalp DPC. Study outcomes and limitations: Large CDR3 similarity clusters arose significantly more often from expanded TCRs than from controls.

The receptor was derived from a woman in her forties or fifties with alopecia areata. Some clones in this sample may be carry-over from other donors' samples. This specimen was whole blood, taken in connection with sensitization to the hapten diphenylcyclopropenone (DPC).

Written as DNA, the CDR3 is TGTGCCAGCAGCGGGAGGACTAGCGGGAGGGGTGAGCAGTTCTTC. Encoded protein: CASSGRTSGRGEQFF. The chain links TRBV7-8 to TRBJ2-1; 15 bases match TRBD2. V lost 5 bases to trimming and J lost 9 bases; unmatched junction nucleotides: 5. The CDR3 consists of 15 residues. In germline, CDR1 is SGHVS, CDR2 FQNEAQ.